The next 10 T cell receptor beta chains were all read from a single sample in a study of T cells after posttransplantation cyclophosphamide. TCRdb's copy holds only in-frame clones and misses some; the assay was immunoSEQ multiplex PCR. This sample has 20,000 to 30,000 clones, with about 82% found just once. Material: PBMCs. These receptors all come from a woman aged 55-70 years with a blood cancer, CMV-positive, and with a related stem cell donor.

This clone occurred once. DNA for the CDR3: TGTGCCAGCAGCAAAGGAGCGGGAACGGAGACCCAGTACTTC. Protein: CASSKGAGTETQYF. The V and J genes are TRBV7-8 and TRBJ2-5, with TRBD2 identical over 7 bases. The CDR3 sequence is 14 residues long. Germline assignment: CDR1 SGHVS and CDR2 FQNEAQ. Unmatched junction bases numbered 8, after V lost 5 bases and J lost 5 bases.

The CDR3 DNA is TGTGCCAGCAGATTAGCGGGAGTGATCTACAATGAGCAGTTCTTC. It codes for CASRLAGVIYNEQFF. The rearrangement links TRBV6-5 to TRBJ2-1; 9 bases are shared with TRBD2. CDR3 length: 15 residues. From germline, CDR1 is MNHEY and CDR2 SVGAGI. Unmatched junction bases numbered 6, after V lost 6 bases and J lost 3 bases.

This chain links TRBV18 with TRBJ1-4; D remains ambiguous. With 2 bases removed from V and 5 bases from J, the gap between germline ends came to 15 bases. CDR3 length equals 16 residues. Germline values: CDR1 KGHSH, CDR2 LQKENI. As DNA, the CDR3 is TGTGCCAGCTCACCAGAGGTGGCGCGGGGAAATGAAAAACTGTTTTTT. It encodes CASSPEVARGNEKLFF.

The chain couples TRBV5-1 to TRBJ2-7; TRBD1 might be the D (5 bases). The V gene lost 0 bases and the J gene lost 3 bases, with 13 bases spanning the gap. Germline CDR1 reads SGHRS; CDR2 reads YFSETQ. This CDR3 spans 15 amino acids. The CDR3 reads CASSLAGRVGYEQYF. Here the CDR3 DNA reads TGCGCCAGCAGCTTGGCCGGCAGGGTGGGCTACGAGCAGTACTTC.

The chain uses TRBV6-1 and TRBJ1-1; D is possibly TRBD1 (6 bases). CDR1 MNHNS and CDR2 SASEGT come from the germline V gene. V lost 4 bases and J 8 bases, leaving 14 bases between the germline ends. The CDR3 loop spans 13 amino acids. The CDR3 bases are TGTGCCAGCAGTGCAGGGACACCATCCGAAGCTTTCTTT. It specifies CASSAGTPSEAFF.

The chain couples TRBV9 to TRBJ2-3; 10 bases match TRBD2. V trimming: 0 bases; J trimming: 8 bases; junction bases outside the gene matches: 9. Germline V gene data show CDR1 as SGDLS and CDR2 as YYNGEE. The CDR3 spans 16 residues. The CDR3 DNA follows: TGTGCCAGCAGCGTAGCTAGCGGGAGTACCGTTGGTACGCAGTATTTT. It is translated as CASSVASGSTVGTQYF. Using reference TRBV9 and TRBJ2-3 for the parts outside the CDR3, the full variable domain is DSGVTQTPKHLITATGQRVTLRCSPRSGDLSVYWYQQSLDQGLQFLIQYYNGEERAKGNILERFSAQQFPDLHSELNLSSLELGDSALYFCASSVASGSTVGTQYFGPGTRLTVL.

The chain joins TRBV30 to TRBJ1-5; a possible D gene is TRBD1 (5 bases). Trimming pared 3 bases from V and 6 bases from J, leaving 27 bases between. Germline CDR1 and CDR2: GTSNPN and SVGIG (reference sequence). This CDR3 is built from 18 residues. CDR3: CAWSAPSQGLVRIQPQHF. The CDR3 bases are TGTGCCTGGAGCGCCCCAAGCCAGGGACTCGTTAGGATTCAGCCCCAGCATTTT. The full variable domain, completed using reference TRBV30 and TRBJ1-5, is SQTIHQWPATLVQPVGSPLSLECTVEGTSNPNLYWYRQAAGRGLQLLFYSVGIGQISSEVPQNLSASRPQDRQFILSSKKLLLSDSGFYLCAWSAPSQGLVRIQPQHFGDGTRLSIL.

With respect to this clone: The sample has other DNA sequences that encode this CDR3 too. The chain uses TRBV7-2 and TRBJ2-7; 7 bases are a match to TRBD1. The CDR3 has 15 residues. Germline-derived CDR1 and CDR2 are SGHTA and FQGNSA. V was pared by 4 bases and J by 2 bases, with 8 bases of the junction left unmatched. In nucleotides, the CDR3 is TGTGCCAGCAGCTCTGCAGGGGGTGGAGCCTACGAGCAGTACTTC. This codes for CASSSAGGGAYEQYF.

V and J are TRBV5-6 and TRBJ1-5, with 9 bases lining up with TRBD1. The germline V gene encodes CDR1 SGHDT and CDR2 YYEEEE. The CDR3 runs 16 residues. V lost 1 base to trimming and J lost 5 bases; unmatched junction nucleotides: 7. The CDR3 DNA follows: TGTGCCAGCAGCTTGTATGGGGGACAGGGTTATCAGCCCCAGCATTTT. Translation gives CASSLYGGQGYQPQHF.

The genes are TRBV6-4 and TRBJ1-1, with 8 positions matching TRBD1. The V segment lost 6 bases and the J segment 4 bases; nucleotides outside the gene matches: 4. This CDR3 region has 13 residues. Germline assignment: CDR1 MRHNA and CDR2 SNTAGT. The CDR3 bases are TGTGCCAGCAGCCAAGACAGGGGCACTGAAGCTTTCTTT. As protein: CASSQDRGTEAFF.